This T cell receptor beta chain was recovered during a study of cytomegalovirus exposure and HLA in healthy donors. Findings and limits, study-wide: The classifier reportedly diagnosed cytomegalovirus status with high specificity and sensitivity. V- and J-gene trimming in TCR beta was tied to a missense DCLRE1C variant by an analysis performed later. Within an earlier analysis, most TCR beta V segments proved productive either about 87% or about 30% of the time. The authors judged a highly shared variant cluster likely a sequencing artifact.

Vbeta (60) and Jbeta (13) primers were used in the PCR. TCRdb keeps only in-frame clones here, not all; method: immunoSEQ multiplex PCR. Of over 200,000 clones in the sample, around 80% were seen once. This clone has just a few counts. The antigen remains unidentified. V lost 8 bases and J lost 7; bases outside the gene matches: 14. Per germline, CDR1 SGHVS and CDR2 FQNEAQ. The CDR3 spans 16 residues. Sample: PBMCs. The chain is built from TRBV7-8 and TRBJ1-6, with 7 bases aligning to TRBD1. This TCR derives from a woman aged 60-75 years in good health and CMV-seropositive. CDR3 protein: CASGPTGARLNSPLHF. The CDR3, as DNA: TGTGCCAGCGGACCCACAGGGGCCCGTTTAAATTCACCCCTCCACTTT. The full variable domain, rest sourced from reference TRBV7-8 and TRBJ1-6, is GAGVSQSPRYKVAKRGQDVALRCDPISGHVSLFWYQQALGQGPEFLTYFQNEAQLDKSGLPSDRFFAERPEGSVSTLKIQRTQQEDSAVYLCASGPTGARLNSPLHFGNGTRLTVT.